This TCR beta chain emerged from a study of spatial heterogeneity in lung cancer (dated by TCRdb to between 2018 and 2021). For the wider study: Beta-chain transcripts were consistently detected in greater numbers than alpha-chain transcripts, which likely reflected higher beta-chain transcript abundance. In non-small cell lung cancer, the study made a quantitative comparison of TCR alpha and beta repertoires among multiple tumor regions, matched nontumor lung and blood. At surgery, both alpha and beta chains were TCR-sequenced in roughly 230 tumor regions, fewer than 65 matched nontumor lung samples and some 58 PBMC samples. Nonsynonymous mutation counts, determined by whole-exome sequencing of tumor tissue, were related to TCR repertoire features. In the raw uncorrected reads, each unique combination of TCR and UMI appeared on average more than ten times. The paper's findings and limits, for the study overall: Confirming at a functional level the hypothesis that regional TCRs recognize regional mutations was considered to require additional single-cell paired TCR alpha and beta sequencing. Ubiquitous expanded tumor TCRs were detected in blood more often at tumor resection than at routine follow-up.

The CDR3, from cysteine to phenylalanine, totals 12 residues. The read is trimmed to its CDR3 DNA, 36 bases read in frame from base 1. According to the germline V gene (reference sequence), CDR1 reads LNHDA and CDR2 reads SQIVND. V is reduced by 6 bases and J by 4 bases, leaving a spacing of 9 bases between them. This specimen's time point label, interpreted: sample taken at primary tumor resection. Without any cell sorting, TCR sequencing was performed on whole RNA extracted either from tumor and nontumor lung tissue or from cryopreserved PBMC samples. Donors were some 70 patients with early-stage, untreated non-small cell lung cancer from the lung TRACERx cohort. Only patients with enough RNA available from two or more tumor regions were chosen for TCR sequencing. This clonotype was detected many times. The specificity of this receptor is unknown. There are no base qualities to consult, and no much larger clone falls within one base.

The protocol used for the library was 5' RACE. Reads for this sample came from a NextSeq 500. In the TCR library protocol, a unique molecular identifier was attached to each TCR cDNA molecule so that PCR and sequencing errors could be corrected. As for how the authors treated the data: Decombinator tools were used for TCR identification, UMI-based error correction and CDR3 extraction. Expanded TCRs were defined as those above a frequency of 2 per 1,000, corresponding to the top 1% of the tumor frequency distribution. Each repertoire was subsampled 100 times to 5,000 TCRs, after which Renyi diversity was computed with the R vegan package. CDR3 similarity networks were built from amino acid triplet string-kernel similarity, connecting CDR3s with pairwise similarity above 0.82. The public reads were reprocessed in TCRdb via fastp at Q25 and MiXCR, keeping in-frame beta chains. Each entry is one CDR3 protein sequence, shown with its most common DNA and genes. TCRdb's processing, not the authors' own work, is the source of the V and J calls. Counted in this sample were roughly 13,000 distinct CDR3 sequences; roughly a tenth of them appeared once. Roughly 29% of the sample is taken by the ten largest.

The input for sequencing was PBMCs, taken at surgery. The sequence derives from a male donor with early-stage non-small cell lung cancer. The chain is encoded by TRBV19 joined to TRBJ1-2, with an unclear D gene assignment. Here is the DNA: TGTGCCAGTAGAGAGAGGAGCTATGGCTACACCTTC. Translated, it reads CASRERSYGYTF.